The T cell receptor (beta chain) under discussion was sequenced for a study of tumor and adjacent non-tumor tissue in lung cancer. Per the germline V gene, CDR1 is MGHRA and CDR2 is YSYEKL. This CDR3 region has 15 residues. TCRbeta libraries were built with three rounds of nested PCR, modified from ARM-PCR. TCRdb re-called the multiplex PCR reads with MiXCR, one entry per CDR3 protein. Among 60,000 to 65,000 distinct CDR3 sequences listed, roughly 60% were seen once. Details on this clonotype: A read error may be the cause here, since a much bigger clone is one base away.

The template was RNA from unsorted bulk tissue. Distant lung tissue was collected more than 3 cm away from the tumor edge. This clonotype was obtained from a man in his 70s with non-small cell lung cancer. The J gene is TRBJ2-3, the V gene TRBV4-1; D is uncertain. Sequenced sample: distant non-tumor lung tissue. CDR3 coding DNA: TGCACCAGCAGCCAAGGGATCTTTACCACAGATACGCAGTATTTT. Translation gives CTSSQGIFTTDTQYF.